This TCR beta chain originates from a study of blood T cells in healthy people across ages. The people who gave samples were healthy Caucasians from Russia, aged about 6 to 100. The study, taken as a whole, reports: Strong correlation existed between TCR beta diversity and naive T cell percentage. The recorded TCR beta diversity per million T cells decreased in a roughly linear manner with age.

Concerning this clonotype: The antigen remains unidentified.

Germline trimming cut 4 bases from V and 5 bases from J; bases unmatched to any gene: 12. The CDR3 sequence is 16 residues long. Germline loops: CDR1 LGHDT, CDR2 YNNKEL (reference sequence). Alongside a J-beta primer mix, a sample-barcoded 5' primer served in a second PCR lasting about 7 to 12 cycles. From the 5' RACE reads, TCRdb called clonotypes with MiXCR, one entry per CDR3 protein. The sample contains about 1,400,000 distinct CDR3 sequences, approximately 59% of which appear only once. The receptor was derived from a man aged 18 to 29 in good health. Sequencing used blood. The chain carries TRBV3-1 and TRBJ2-3, with 7 bases fitting TRBD1. The CDR3 reads CASSPRGPRSEDTQYF. The CDR3 DNA is TGTGCCAGCAGCCCGAGGGGGCCACGCTCAGAAGATACGCAGTATTTT.